Here is one T cell receptor beta chain with its context. This sample stems from a study of blood T cell repertoires in COVID-19. The germline V gene encodes CDR1 GTSNPN and CDR2 SVGIG (reference sequence). The CDR3 length is 13 residues. V lost 0 bases to trimming and J lost 7 bases, with 12 bases between them. Method: immunoSEQ multiplex PCR; TCRdb's copy keeps in-frame clones and lacks some. The sample contains approximately 220,000 clones, approximately 80% of which appear only once. Material: peripheral blood. The chain carries TRBV30 and TRBJ1-2; unclear D gene. This clonotype was obtained from a woman in her 70s with acute or convalescent COVID-19. The CDR3 here is CAWSVRKSTGYTF. Written as DNA, the CDR3 is TGTGCCTGGAGTGTACGCAAGTCTACTGGCTACACCTTC.